The clone carrying this T cell receptor beta chain was detected only a few times. These data originate in a study of cytomegalovirus exposure and HLA in healthy donors. About the research overall: There were 85 million or so unique TCRs (from HLA-typed donors) in an early data release.

Primers for the PCR totalled 60 Vbeta and 13 Jbeta. Method: immunoSEQ multiplex PCR; TCRdb's copy keeps in-frame clones and lacks some. This repertoire shows more than 140,000 clones, around 80% found once; its top ten account for roughly 3.2%. Unrecorded immune exposure was likely among donors, who were nominally healthy when sampled. CDR1 is MNHNS and CDR2 is SASEGT in the germline V gene. The CDR3 spans 15 residues. V was pared by 6 bases and J by 3 bases, with 9 bases of the junction left unmatched. The rearrangement uses TRBV6-1 and TRBJ1-1, with 8 bases identical to TRBD1. The sample consisted of PBMCs. The sequence derives from a man between 18 and 29 years old in good health and CMV-seropositive. The CDR3: CASSTGQGEYTEAFF. The CDR3 DNA reads as TGTGCCAGCAGCACTGGACAGGGAGAATACACTGAAGCTTTCTTT.